Each of the 27 T cell receptor beta chains below was sequenced from the same sample in a study of T cell responses to AZD1222 COVID-19 vaccine. Profiled with immunoSEQ multiplex PCR; TCRdb holds only in-frame clones, not every one. This table holds around 150,000 clones, roughly nine tenths found once. Sequences were derived from peripheral blood, sampled 28 days after the second AZD1222 dose. These receptors all come from an adult who received the AZD1222 COVID-19 vaccine.

CDR3 DNA sequence: TGTGCCAGCAGCCTGTGGGGTGGCTACACCTTC. This gives the protein CASSLWGGYTF. The chain recombines TRBV5-6 with TRBJ1-2; no clear D gene. Germline-derived CDR1 and CDR2 are SGHDT and YYEEEE. The CDR3 extends over 11 amino acids. The V gene lost 4 bases and the J gene lost 7 bases, with 8 bases spanning the gap.

The CDR3 is CASGPGQQQETQYF. CDR3 in DNA: TGTGCTAGTGGACCAGGACAGCAACAAGAGACCCAGTACTTC. The V gene is TRBV12-5, the J gene TRBJ2-5; D perhaps matches TRBD1 (6 bases). Germline V gives CDR1 LGHNT, CDR2 FRNRAP. This CDR3 is built from 14 residues. With 6 bases removed from V and 2 bases from J, the gap between germline ends came to 13 bases.

The chain links TRBV25-1 to TRBJ1-6; 12 bases align to TRBD1. Germline V gene sequence: CDR1 MGHDK, CDR2 SYGVNS. V lost 3 bases to trimming and J lost 9 bases; unmatched junction nucleotides: 9. This CDR3 is 17 amino acids long. The DNA for the CDR3 is TGTGCCAGCAGTGACCCACCCGGGACAGGGGGCAGTTCACCCCTCCACTTT. As protein: CASSDPPGTGGSSPLHF.

In its sample, this clone was seen once. The chain links TRBV3-1 (or the pseudogene TRBV3-2) to TRBJ2-7; maybe TRBD2 (6 bases). The V and J ends lost 3 bases and 6 bases respectively, with 15 bases between them. CDR3 length: 14 residues. CDR1 is LGHDT, CDR2 YNNKEL, per germline (reference sequence). CDR3 bases: TGTGCCAGCAGCCAGGATAAGGCGGGGCGCGAGCAGTACTTC. Translation gives CASSQDKAGREQYF.

The chain is built from TRBV20-1 and TRBJ1-1; weak D call: TRBD1 (5 bases). Germline V lookup: CDR1 DFQATT, CDR2 SNEGSKA (reference sequence). The length of the CDR3 is 11 residues. This CDR3 is CSTHRRAEAFF. In nucleotides, the CDR3 is TGCAGCACCCACCGCAGGGCTGAAGCTTTCTTT.

V and J are TRBV6-2 or TRBV6-3 and TRBJ2-7; D might be TRBD2 (5 bases). V shed 6 bases and J shed 3 bases, with 6 bases lying between them. The germline V gene encodes CDR1 MNHEY and CDR2 SVGEGT. CDR3 length equals 11 residues. CDR3 DNA sequence: TGTGCCAGCAGCCGGGACTACGAGCAGTACTTC. Protein product: CASSRDYEQYF.

The chain carries TRBV6-2 or TRBV6-3 and TRBJ1-6; D is uncertain. V dropped 0 bases and J dropped 1 base, with 7 bases sitting between them. CDR1 MNHEY and CDR2 SVGEGT come from the germline V gene. This CDR3 is 16 amino acids long. CDR3 sequence reads: CASSYSRASYNSPLHF. The CDR3 bases are TGTGCCAGCAGTTACTCTCGGGCGTCCTATAATTCACCCCTCCACTTT.

V gene TRBV5-6 combines with J gene TRBJ1-2; TRBD1 is a possible D gene (6 bases). V was shortened by 4 bases and J by 5 bases, with 15 bases between the two germline ends. The CDR3 runs to 14 residues. Germline V gives CDR1 SGHDT, CDR2 YYEEEE. The CDR3 sequence is CASSHGQSLYGYTF. The CDR3 nucleotides read TGTGCCAGCAGCCATGGACAGAGCCTTTATGGCTACACCTTC.

The rearrangement uses TRBV15 and TRBJ2-7; the D is unclear. V lost 0 bases and J lost 7, with 10 bases in between. The germline V gene has CDR1 LNHNV and CDR2 YYDKDF (reference sequence). CDR3 length: 13 residues. The CDR3 reads CATSRDLVWEQYF. The CDR3 nucleotides are TGTGCCACCAGCAGAGATCTGGTTTGGGAGCAGTACTTC.

V usage is TRBV27 and J usage is TRBJ1-1, with a possible D match to TRBD1 (5 bases). CDR3 length: 14 residues. In germline, CDR1 is MNHEY, CDR2 SMNVEV (reference sequence). V gave up 4 bases and J gave up 4 bases, with 13 bases separating them. The CDR3 spells CASSSGGVFTEAFF. CDR3 DNA: TGTGCCAGCAGTTCCGGGGGTGTTTTCACTGAAGCTTTCTTT.

V usage is TRBV19 and J usage is TRBJ2-7; possibly TRBD1 or TRBD2 for D (5 bases each). V gave up 5 bases and J gave up 3 bases, with 11 bases separating them. This CDR3 is built from 13 residues. In germline, CDR1 is LNHDA, CDR2 SQIVND (reference sequence). The CDR3 coding sequence is TGTGCCAGTAGTCCATGGGACGGCTACGAGCAGTACTTC. This gives the protein CASSPWDGYEQYF.

V and J are TRBV25-1 and TRBJ2-7; D is unclear. Between the trimmed V and J ends, which lost 0 bases and 2 bases, there was a span of 5 bases. The length of the CDR3 is 13 residues. Looked up from germline, CDR1 is MGHDK and CDR2 is SYGVNS. The CDR3 DNA reads TGTGCCAGCAGTGAATATCAGCCCTACGAGCAGTACTTC. It translates to CASSEYQPYEQYF.

This clone was seen a single time. The V call is TRBV11-2, the J call TRBJ1-2; weak D call: TRBD1 (6 bases). This CDR3 spans 17 amino acids. Germline values: CDR1 SGHAT, CDR2 FQNNGV. Trimming pared 5 bases from V and 6 bases from J, leaving 25 bases between. The CDR3 loop reads CASSPGGAGYFGDGYTF. CDR3 DNA: TGTGCCAGCAGCCCCGGGGGGGCGGGTTACTTCGGGGATGGCTACACCTTC.

A single count supports this clone. The chain is built from TRBV7-3 and TRBJ2-2; 7 bases match TRBD2. CDR1 is SGHTA and CDR2 is FQGTGA in the germline V gene. The junction had 8 bases not matched to a gene; V was cut back by 2 bases and J by 5 bases. This CDR3 is 16 amino acids long. The CDR3 region is CASSLQASGLTGELFF. As DNA, the CDR3 is TGTGCCAGCAGCTTACAGGCTAGCGGTTTGACCGGGGAGCTGTTTTTT.

This rearrangement joins TRBV3-1 (or the pseudogene TRBV3-2) to TRBJ1-2, with D uncertain. CDR1 LGHDT and CDR2 YNNKEL come from the germline V gene (reference sequence). The CDR3 sequence is 15 residues long. The V end was cut by 1 base, the J end by 1 base, with 10 bases between. The chain's CDR3 is CASSQGAVFNYGYTF. The CDR3 bases are TGTGCCAGCAGCCAAGGAGCAGTGTTTAACTATGGCTACACCTTC.

The CDR3 region is CASSSGGFTEAFF. The CDR3 region has the DNA TGTGCCAGCAGCTCAGGAGGTTTCACTGAAGCTTTCTTT. The chain employs TRBV5-4 and TRBJ1-1; D is undetermined. V was pared by 3 bases and J by 4 bases, with 10 bases between. Germline V gene lookup returns CDR1 SGHNT and CDR2 YYREEE (reference sequence). CDR3 length: 13 residues.

The rearrangement links TRBV20-1 to TRBJ2-7, with 7 positions matching TRBD2. The CDR3 spans 11 residues. After removal of 5 bases from V and 4 bases from J, the junction contained 2 bases not matched to a gene. Germline loops: CDR1 DFQATT, CDR2 SNEGSKA (reference sequence). The CDR3 DNA follows: TGCAGTGCTCTTAGCGGGTACGAGCAGTACTTC. This encodes CSALSGYEQYF.

The genes are TRBV7-9 and TRBJ1-2; tentative D call: TRBD1 (5 bases). The V and J ends lost 11 bases and 4 bases respectively, with 17 bases between them. Germline V lookup: CDR1 SEHNR, CDR2 FQNEAQ (reference sequence). There are 13 residues in the CDR3. DNA for the CDR3: TGTGCCCTCCTTGTGGGGGTGGGCTATGGCTACACCTTC. The encoded protein is CALLVGVGYGYTF.

A remark on this clone: Different DNA sequences within this sample yield the same CDR3. J is TRBJ2-7 and V is TRBV5-1; the match to TRBD1 covers 8 bases. This CDR3 spans 14 amino acids. V was pared by 2 bases and J by 7 bases, with 8 bases of the junction left unmatched. Germline loops: CDR1 SGHRS, CDR2 YFSETQ. This CDR3 is CASSFGQGAWEQYF. The CDR3 DNA reads TGCGCCAGCAGCTTCGGTCAGGGGGCATGGGAGCAGTACTTC.

The chain recombines TRBV11-2 with TRBJ1-2; D is unresolved. The CDR3 is 16 residues long. Germline CDR1 is SGHAT and CDR2 is FQNNGV. Trimming removed 4 bases at V and 4 bases at J, with 19 bases between. The CDR3 coding sequence is TGTGCCAGCAGCTCAGCGAACGGCCACAACCCCTATGGCTACACCTTC. This translates into CASSSANGHNPYGYTF.

The V and J genes are TRBV7-9 and TRBJ1-1; D is possibly TRBD1 (5 bases). This CDR3 is 14 amino acids long. Trimming cost V 5 bases and J 4 bases, with 14 bases left between them. Per germline, CDR1 SEHNR and CDR2 FQNEAQ (reference sequence). The CDR3 sequence: CASSVLEGTTEAFF. The CDR3 DNA is TGTGCCAGCAGCGTCCTGGAGGGGACCACTGAAGCTTTCTTT.

The chain recombines TRBV6-6 with TRBJ2-1; D could derive from TRBD1 or TRBD2 (6 bases each). The CDR3 has 13 amino acids. V was cut by 6 bases and J by 14 bases, with 20 bases left in between. The germline V gene has CDR1 MNHNY and CDR2 SVGAGI (reference sequence). CDR3 in DNA: TGTGCCAGCAGAAGTACAGGGTCCACGGGGGAGTTCTTC. This sequence encodes CASRSTGSTGEFF.

The V call is TRBV3-1 (or the pseudogene TRBV3-2), the J call TRBJ1-5, with D maybe TRBD1 (5 bases). Germline V gene lookup returns CDR1 LGHDT and CDR2 YNNKEL (reference sequence). The CDR3 runs to 15 residues. Trimming removed 1 base at V and 3 bases at J, with 10 bases between. The CDR3 sequence: CASSQGNRNNQPQHF. The CDR3 DNA sequence: TGTGCCAGCAGCCAAGGAAACAGGAACAATCAGCCCCAGCATTTT.

The gene calls are TRBV27 and TRBJ1-2, with 9 bases aligning to TRBD1. J lost 6 bases, V lost 0 bases, and 2 bases had no gene match. The CDR3 is 14 amino acids. Germline V CDR1 and CDR2: MNHEY, SMNVEV (reference sequence). The CDR3 protein is CASSLSRQGDGYTF. The CDR3 DNA follows: TGTGCCAGCAGTTTATCTCGACAGGGGGATGGCTACACCTTC.

This clone was detected only once. The chain uses TRBV6-5 and TRBJ2-7, with TRBD1 matching over 8 bases. V was pared by 7 bases and J by 4 bases, with 12 bases of the junction left unmatched. The CDR3 runs to 15 residues. The germline V gene has CDR1 MNHEY and CDR2 SVGAGI. The CDR3 spells CASKAGGWMTYEQYF. DNA of the CDR3: TGTGCCAGCAAGGCAGGGGGCTGGATGACTTACGAGCAGTACTTC.

The J gene is TRBJ1-1, the V gene TRBV7-9; D is undetermined. Trimming pared 2 bases from V and 5 bases from J, leaving 12 bases between. Germline V gene data show CDR1 as SEHNR and CDR2 as FQNEAQ (reference sequence). This CDR3 spans 14 amino acids. The CDR3 region has the DNA TGTGCCAGCAGCTTAAGGGAGACGCGTACTGAAGCTTTCTTT. Its protein product is CASSLRETRTEAFF.

The chain joins TRBV7-9 to TRBJ1-2, with TRBD1 as a possible D gene (5 bases). Germline assignment: CDR1 SEHNR and CDR2 FQNEAQ (reference sequence). CDR3 length: 18 amino acids. V lost 4 bases, J lost 4 bases, and 25 bases lay in between. The CDR3: CASSSPGDSFADLYGYTF. DNA of the CDR3: TGTGCCAGCAGCTCCCCGGGAGACAGTTTTGCCGACCTCTATGGCTACACCTTC.